These 6 T cell receptor beta chains came from one sample sequenced in a study of cytomegalovirus exposure and HLA in healthy donors. Here immunoSEQ multiplex PCR was the method, and the copy in TCRdb shows in-frame clones only, minus some. The sample has about 180,000 clones, 85% seen once; the top ten hold about a sixth. The material sequenced was PBMCs. These TCRs come from a man between 18 and 35 years old in good health and CMV-seropositive.

The gene calls are TRBV7-9 and TRBJ2-1, with TRBD2 identical over 11 bases. Germline CDR1 reads SEHNR; CDR2 reads FQNEAQ (reference sequence). The V and J ends lost 3 bases and 7 bases, in that order; junction bases with no gene match: 5. The CDR3 consists of 15 residues. The CDR3 region has the DNA TGTGCCAGCAGCTTGATAGCGGGAGGGTTAAATGAGCAGTTCTTC. Its protein is CASSLIAGGLNEQFF.

The CDR3 nucleotides are TGTGCCAGCAGCTTCACTAGTCCGCCCGCCATCCACGAGCAGTACTTC. Its protein is CASSFTSPPAIHEQYF. The J gene is TRBJ2-7, the V gene TRBV7-3, with D perhaps matching TRBD2 (5 bases). CDR1 and CDR2 from the germline V gene are SGHTA and FQGTGA. Between the trimmed V and J ends, which lost 3 bases and 5 bases, there was a span of 20 bases. The CDR3 contains 16 residues.

In DNA, the CDR3 is TGTGCCAGCAGTTTATGGTCGAGAGAAGCTTTCTTT. Residues: CASSLWSREAFF. V and J are TRBV28 and TRBJ1-1; no reliable D call. This CDR3 is built from 12 residues. Germline CDR1 is MDHEN and CDR2 is SYDVKM. V was clipped by 0 bases and J by 8 bases, with 7 bases between them.

The rearrangement uses TRBV28 and TRBJ1-2; D unresolved. CDR1 MDHEN and CDR2 SYDVKM come from the germline V gene. The ends were cut back, 7 bases at V and 4 bases at J, with 10 bases in the middle. The CDR3 has 12 amino acids. The chain's CDR3 is CASTGAAYGYTF. The CDR3 nucleotides are TGTGCCAGCACCGGAGCTGCCTATGGCTACACCTTC.

The rearrangement joins TRBV28 to TRBJ1-6, with 7 bases aligning to TRBD1. This CDR3 region has 16 residues. CDR1 and CDR2 (germline): MDHEN, SYDVKM. J gave up 6 bases and V 4 bases, and 9 bases lay outside the gene matches. CDR3 region: CASSSSRQGPNSPLHF. CDR3 DNA sequence: TGTGCCAGCAGTTCCTCCCGACAGGGCCCTAATTCACCCCTCCACTTT.

For the CDR3, the DNA is TGTGCCAGCAGCCGGGGTCAGAAGAATGAAAAACTGTTTTTT. Translating it yields CASSRGQKNEKLFF. The rearrangement links TRBV5-4 to TRBJ1-4; D gene ambiguous. Trimming removed 4 bases from V and 5 bases from J, with 12 bases in between. The germline V gene has CDR1 SGHNT and CDR2 YYREEE (reference sequence). The CDR3 totals 14 residues.